This T cell receptor beta chain was identified in a study of beta chain features in type 1 diabetes (dated by TCRdb to the late 2010s). The study in broad terms: No differences in mean age, gender distribution, total cell number or subset yield were found between patients and healthy donors. The study compared TCRB repertoires of sorted circulating CD4+ T cell subsets between recently diagnosed type 1 diabetes patients and matched healthy donors. Regulatory and stem cell-like memory subsets were isolated from only 8 patients and roughly eight healthy donors, whereas naive and central memory subsets came from all 30 or so donors. A total of approximately 100,000,000 sorted cells were examined across all samples, and the number of cells per subset was strongly correlated with RNA yield. Study-level results and caveats: Shorter templates might have been favored by PCR, but patient and control samples were amplified and corrected together, so both groups would have been affected equally by any skew. Naive, central memory and regulatory TCRB repertoires appeared more similar among patients than among healthy donors. Because cDNA was sequenced instead of genomic DNA, highly expressing activated cells could be over-represented, though the groups showed no difference in activation or CD3 levels. HLA sub-analyses involved small numbers of individuals, so any influence of HLA type on TCRB rearrangement remained unresolved. Patients with type 1 diabetes made fewer insertions and deleted more nucleotides at VDJ recombination sites, implying thymic rearrangement abnormalities. In all four CD4+ subsets, TCRB CDR3 length was moderately but significantly shorter in type 1 diabetes patients.

V ends up 5 bases short and J 7 bases short, with an unmatched junction base count of 8. From the cysteine through the phenylalanine, the CDR3 covers 16 amino acids. Only the CDR3 DNA stays, 48 bases, in frame from base 1. Per the germline V gene, SGHDN is the CDR1 and FVKESK is the CDR2. This clone was detected a few times. The clone's antigen remains unknown. Base qualities are not provided; no much larger clone lies one nucleotide away. All of the isolated RNA was reverse transcribed with the High Capacity cDNA Reverse Transcription Kit, so expressed TCRB transcripts were sequenced. Naive, central memory and regulatory T cell samples underwent deep immunoSEQ sequencing, averaging roughly 3.5 million total reads per sample. Sorted cells were lysed in RLT buffer, and RNA was extracted using DNase-treated RNeasy Micro or Mini kits according to cell number. To prevent cross-contamination, each cell subset was processed individually, whereas patient and healthy donor samples were processed jointly. The immunoSEQ multiplex PCR was used to amplify TCRB sequences from cDNA, yielding 87-bp fragments that span the CDR3 region. Sequencing of the amplicons was performed on the Illumina HiSeq platform. Turning to the authors' computational methods: Synthetic template baselines were used to correct PCR bias computationally, reads within Hamming distance 2 were collapsed together, and singletons that could not be merged were discarded. By aligning reads against IMGT, V, D and J genes, CDR3 length, and insertions or deletions at six rearrangement sites were assigned. Within each subset, clonotype counts were normalized to the number of sorted cells before true diversity and Gini coefficients were calculated with the tcR R package. Repertoire sharing was quantified using the overlap coefficient calculated on TCRB nucleotide sequences. Sourced from immuneACCESS, this table was stored by TCRdb with only in-frame sequences that have V and J called. A share of the clones is absent; for the studies checked, an unresolved V gene accounts for under half, and the remainder has no known explanation. V, J and clone size reflect that table, while D and trimming were determined from the DNA. The sample data list a few hundred thousand clones, and approximately 10% of these were observed just once. The biggest ten clones account for 1% to 1.5% of the sample.

Each donor gave one peripheral blood draw, approximately 120 mL on average, collected into heparinised tubes. A BD FACSAria II was used to sort naive, central memory, regulatory and stem cell-like memory CD4+ T cells with a panel that included CD45RO, CCR7, CD25, CD127, CD95 and CD27. Purity was above 98% for every sorted population. Right away, PBMCs were isolated by Lymphoprep density gradient centrifugation and were stained directly, with no culture step. Samples were stained and sorted in pairs, with one healthy donor and one patient per experiment, so that batch effects were minimized. This receptor chain uses TRBV14 and TRBJ2-1; the central 13 bases match TRBD2. Sequenced: central memory CD4+ T cells from blood. This clonotype originated in a man younger than 35 in good health. The CDR3 region: CASSATSGRTRNEQFF. The DNA sequence reads TGTGCCAGCAGCGCGACTAGCGGGAGGACGAGAAATGAGCAGTTCTTC.